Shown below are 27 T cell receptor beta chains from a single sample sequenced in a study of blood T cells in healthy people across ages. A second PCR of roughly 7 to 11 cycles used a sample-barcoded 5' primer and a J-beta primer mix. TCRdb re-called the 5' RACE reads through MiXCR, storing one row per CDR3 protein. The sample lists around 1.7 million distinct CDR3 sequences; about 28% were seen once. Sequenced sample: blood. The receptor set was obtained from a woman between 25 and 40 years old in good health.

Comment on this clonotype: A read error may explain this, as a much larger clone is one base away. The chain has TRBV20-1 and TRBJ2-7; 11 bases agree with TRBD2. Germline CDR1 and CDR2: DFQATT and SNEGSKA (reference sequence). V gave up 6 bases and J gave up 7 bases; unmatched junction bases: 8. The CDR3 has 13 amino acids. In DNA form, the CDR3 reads TGCAGTGCCATTAGCGGGGGGGCCAGTGAGCAGTACTTC. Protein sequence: CSAISGGASEQYF.

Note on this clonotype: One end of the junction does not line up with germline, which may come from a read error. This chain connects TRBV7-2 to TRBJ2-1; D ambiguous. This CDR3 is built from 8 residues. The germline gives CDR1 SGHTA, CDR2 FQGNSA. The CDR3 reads CASSLGVF. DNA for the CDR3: TGTGCCAGCAGCTTAGGGGTCTTC. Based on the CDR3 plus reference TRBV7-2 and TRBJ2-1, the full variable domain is GAGVSQSPSNKVTEKGKDVELRCDPISGHTALYWYRQSLGQGLEFLIYFQGNSAPDKSGLPSDRFSAERTGGSVSTLTIQRTQQEDSAVYLCASSLGVFGPGTRLTVL.

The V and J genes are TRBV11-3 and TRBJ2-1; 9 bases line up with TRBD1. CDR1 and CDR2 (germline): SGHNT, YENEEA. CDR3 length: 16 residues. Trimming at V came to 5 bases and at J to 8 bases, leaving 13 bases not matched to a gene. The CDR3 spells CASSRRGTGRRDEQFF. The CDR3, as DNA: TGTGCCAGCAGCCGAAGAGGGACAGGGAGGAGGGATGAGCAGTTCTTC.

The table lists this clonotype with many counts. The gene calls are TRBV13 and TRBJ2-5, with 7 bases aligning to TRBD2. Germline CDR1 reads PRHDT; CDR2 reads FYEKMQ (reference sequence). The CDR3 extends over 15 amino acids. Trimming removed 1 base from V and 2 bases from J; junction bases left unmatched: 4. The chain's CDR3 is CASSLDQGGQETQYF. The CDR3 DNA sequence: TGTGCCAGCAGCTTAGACCAGGGAGGGCAAGAGACCCAGTACTTC. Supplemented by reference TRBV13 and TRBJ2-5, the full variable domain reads AAGVIQSPRHLIKEKRETATLKCYPIPRHDTVYWYQQGPGQDPQFLISFYEKMQSDKGSIPDRFSAQQFSDYHSELNMSSLELGDSALYFCASSLDQGGQETQYFGPGTRLLVL.

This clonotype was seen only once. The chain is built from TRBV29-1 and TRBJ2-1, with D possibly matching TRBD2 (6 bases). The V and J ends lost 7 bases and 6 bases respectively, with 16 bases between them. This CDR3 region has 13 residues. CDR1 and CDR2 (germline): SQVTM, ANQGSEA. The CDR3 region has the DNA TGCAGCGCTGCGGGGCCTGGTGGCAATGAGCAGTTCTTC. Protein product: CSAAGPGGNEQFF.

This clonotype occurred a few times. As DNA, the CDR3 is TGTGCCAGCAGTTTAGACAGGGGGCTAACAGCAAACACAGATACGCAGTATTTT. Encoded protein: CASSLDRGLTANTDTQYF. This chain connects TRBV12-3 or TRBV12-4 to TRBJ2-3; 9 bases agree with TRBD1. The CDR3 length is 18 residues. Trimming at V came to 1 base and at J to 2 bases, leaving 10 bases not matched to a gene.

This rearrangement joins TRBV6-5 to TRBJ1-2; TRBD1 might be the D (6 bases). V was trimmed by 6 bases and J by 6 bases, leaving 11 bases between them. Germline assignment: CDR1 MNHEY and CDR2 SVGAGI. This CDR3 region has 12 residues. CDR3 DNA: TGTGCCAGCAGCGCGAACAGGGATGGCTACACCTTC. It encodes CASSANRDGYTF.

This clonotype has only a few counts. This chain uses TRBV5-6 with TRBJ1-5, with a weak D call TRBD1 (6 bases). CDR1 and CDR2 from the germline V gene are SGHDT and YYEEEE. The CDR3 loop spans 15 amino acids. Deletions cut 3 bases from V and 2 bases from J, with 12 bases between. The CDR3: CASSSGGGGNQPQHF. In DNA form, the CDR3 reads TGTGCCAGCAGCTCGGGAGGGGGGGGCAATCAGCCCCAGCATTTT. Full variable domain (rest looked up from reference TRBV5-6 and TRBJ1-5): DAGVTQSPTHLIKTRGQQVTLRCSPKSGHDTVSWYQQALGQGPQFIFQYYEEEERQRGNFPDRFSGHQFPNYSSELNVNALLLGDSALYLCASSSGGGGNQPQHFGDGTRLSIL.

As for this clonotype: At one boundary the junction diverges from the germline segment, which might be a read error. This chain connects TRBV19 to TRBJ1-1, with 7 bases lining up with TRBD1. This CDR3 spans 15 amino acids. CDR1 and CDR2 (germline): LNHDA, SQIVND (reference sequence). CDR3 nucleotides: TGTGTCAGTAGTTCACTATACAGGGGGAACACTGAAGCTTTCTTT. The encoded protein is CVSSSLYRGNTEAFF.

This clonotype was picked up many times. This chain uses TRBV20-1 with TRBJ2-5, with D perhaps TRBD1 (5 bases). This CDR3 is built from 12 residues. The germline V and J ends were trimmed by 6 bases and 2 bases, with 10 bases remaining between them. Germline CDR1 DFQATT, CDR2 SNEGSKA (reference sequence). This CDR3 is CSAPDIQETQYF. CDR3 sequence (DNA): TGCAGTGCCCCGGACATTCAAGAGACCCAGTACTTC.

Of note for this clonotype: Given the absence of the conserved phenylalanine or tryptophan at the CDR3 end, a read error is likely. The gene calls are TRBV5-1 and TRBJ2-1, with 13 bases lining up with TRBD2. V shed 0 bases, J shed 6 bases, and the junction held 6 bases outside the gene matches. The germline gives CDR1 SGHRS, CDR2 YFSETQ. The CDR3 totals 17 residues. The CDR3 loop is CASSLGPLAGGINEQFL. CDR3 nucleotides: TGCGCCAGCAGCTTGGGTCCACTAGCGGGAGGGATCAATGAGCAGTTCTTA.

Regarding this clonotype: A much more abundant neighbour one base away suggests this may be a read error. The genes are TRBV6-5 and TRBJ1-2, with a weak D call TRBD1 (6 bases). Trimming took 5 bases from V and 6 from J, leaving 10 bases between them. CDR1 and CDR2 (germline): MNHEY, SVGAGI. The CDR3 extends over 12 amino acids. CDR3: CASSMTGHGYTF. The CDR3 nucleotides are TGTGCCAGCAGTATGACAGGCCATGGCTACACCTTC.

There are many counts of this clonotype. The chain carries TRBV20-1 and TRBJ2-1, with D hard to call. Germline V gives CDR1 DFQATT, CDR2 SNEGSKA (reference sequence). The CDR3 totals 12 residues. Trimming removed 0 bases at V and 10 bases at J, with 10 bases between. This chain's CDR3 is CSARDSVREQFF. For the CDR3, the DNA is TGCAGTGCTAGAGATTCGGTGAGGGAGCAGTTCTTC.

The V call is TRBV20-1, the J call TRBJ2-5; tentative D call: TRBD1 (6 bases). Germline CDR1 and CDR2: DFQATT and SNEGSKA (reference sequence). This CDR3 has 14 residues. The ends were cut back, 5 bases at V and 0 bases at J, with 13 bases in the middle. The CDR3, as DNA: TGCAGTGCTCACCGGGACACCGACCAAGAGACCCAGTACTTC. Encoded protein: CSAHRDTDQETQYF.

CDR3 bases: TGTGCCAGCAGTCAGACGGAACTAGCCAAAAACATTCAGTACTTC. Protein: CASSQTELAKNIQYF. The chain is built from TRBV21-1 and TRBJ2-4. TRBV21-1 is a pseudogene segment. The CDR3 contains 15 residues.

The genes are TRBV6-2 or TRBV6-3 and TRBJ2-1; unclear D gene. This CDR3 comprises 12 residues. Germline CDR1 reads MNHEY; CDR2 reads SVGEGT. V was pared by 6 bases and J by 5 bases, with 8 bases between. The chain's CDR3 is CASSRQDNEQFF. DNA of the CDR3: TGTGCCAGCAGCCGACAAGACAATGAGCAGTTCTTC.

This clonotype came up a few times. The CDR3 nucleotides read TGTGCCAGCAGCCTAGGTGTAGCACAAAAGGCAGATACGCAGTATTTT. Its protein is CASSLGVAQKADTQYF. The genes are TRBV7-2 and TRBJ2-3; D not resolved. The CDR3 contains 16 residues. The V gene lost 5 bases and the J gene lost 4 bases, with 19 bases spanning the gap. Germline V gives CDR1 SGHTA, CDR2 FQGNSA.

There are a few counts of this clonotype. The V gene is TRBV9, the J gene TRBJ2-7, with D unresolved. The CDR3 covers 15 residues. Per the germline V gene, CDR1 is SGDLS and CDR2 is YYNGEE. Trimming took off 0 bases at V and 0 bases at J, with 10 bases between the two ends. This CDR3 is CASSVDGLSSYEQYF. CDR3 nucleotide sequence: TGTGCCAGCAGCGTAGATGGGCTCAGCTCCTACGAGCAGTACTTC.

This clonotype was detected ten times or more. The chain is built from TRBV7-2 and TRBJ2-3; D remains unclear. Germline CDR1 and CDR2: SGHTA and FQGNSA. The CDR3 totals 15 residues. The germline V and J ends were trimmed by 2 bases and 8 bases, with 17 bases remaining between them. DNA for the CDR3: TGTGCCAGCAGCTTAAGGCAAACACTCTTCGGTACGCAGTATTTT. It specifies CASSLRQTLFGTQYF. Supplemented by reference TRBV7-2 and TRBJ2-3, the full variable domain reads GAGVSQSPSNKVTEKGKDVELRCDPISGHTALYWYRQSLGQGLEFLIYFQGNSAPDKSGLPSDRFSAERTGGSVSTLTIQRTQQEDSAVYLCASSLRQTLFGTQYFGPGTRLTVL.

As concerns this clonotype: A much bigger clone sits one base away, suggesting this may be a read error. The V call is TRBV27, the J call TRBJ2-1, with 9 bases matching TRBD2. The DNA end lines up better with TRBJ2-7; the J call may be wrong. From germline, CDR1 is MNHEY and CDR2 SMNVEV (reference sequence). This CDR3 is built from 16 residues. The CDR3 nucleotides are TGTGCCAGCCCCGGTTGGGCTAGCGGGGTCTACAATGAGCAGTACTTC. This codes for CASPGWASGVYNEQYF.

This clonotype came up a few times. CDR3 amino acids: CASTLGGAYSDYTF. The CDR3 nucleotides read TGTGCCAGCACCCTGGGAGGGGCTTACTCTGACTACACCTTC. The chain joins TRBV12-3 or TRBV12-4 to TRBJ1-2; D is perhaps TRBD1 (5 bases). The germline V and J ends were trimmed by 7 bases and 10 bases, with 22 bases remaining between them. CDR3 length: 14 residues.

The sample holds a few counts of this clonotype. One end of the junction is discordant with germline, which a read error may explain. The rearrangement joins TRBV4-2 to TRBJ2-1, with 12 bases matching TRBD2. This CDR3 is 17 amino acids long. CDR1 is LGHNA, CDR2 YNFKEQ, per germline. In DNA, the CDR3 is TGTACCAGCAGCAACCTTCTAGCGGGGGGGCCTCGGGATGAGCAGTTCTTC. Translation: CTSSNLLAGGPRDEQFF.

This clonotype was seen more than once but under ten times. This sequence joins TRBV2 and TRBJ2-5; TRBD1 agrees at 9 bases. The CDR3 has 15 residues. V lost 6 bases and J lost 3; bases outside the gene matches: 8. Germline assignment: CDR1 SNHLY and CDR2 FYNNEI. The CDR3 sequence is CASRSPGTGKETQYF. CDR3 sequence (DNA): TGTGCCAGCAGGTCCCCCGGGACAGGGAAAGAGACCCAGTACTTC.

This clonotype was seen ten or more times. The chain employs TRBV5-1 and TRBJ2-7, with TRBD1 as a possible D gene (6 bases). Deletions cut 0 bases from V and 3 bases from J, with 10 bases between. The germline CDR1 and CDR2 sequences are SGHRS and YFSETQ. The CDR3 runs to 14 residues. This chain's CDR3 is CASSLVQGFYEQYF. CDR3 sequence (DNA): TGCGCCAGCAGCTTGGTGCAGGGGTTCTACGAGCAGTACTTC. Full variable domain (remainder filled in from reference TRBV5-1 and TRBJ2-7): KAGVTQTPRYLIKTRGQQVTLSCSPISGHRSVSWYQQTPGQGLQFLFEYFSETQRNKGNFPGRFSGRQFSNSRSEMNVSTLELGDSALYLCASSLVQGFYEQYFGPGTRLTVT.

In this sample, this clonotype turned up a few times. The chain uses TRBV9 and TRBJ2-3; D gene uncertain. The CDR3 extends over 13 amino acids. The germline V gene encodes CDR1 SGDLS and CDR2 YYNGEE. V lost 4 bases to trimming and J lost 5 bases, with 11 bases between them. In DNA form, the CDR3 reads TGTGCCAGCAGCCCTGCTCCAGGAGATACGCAGTATTTT. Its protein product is CASSPAPGDTQYF.

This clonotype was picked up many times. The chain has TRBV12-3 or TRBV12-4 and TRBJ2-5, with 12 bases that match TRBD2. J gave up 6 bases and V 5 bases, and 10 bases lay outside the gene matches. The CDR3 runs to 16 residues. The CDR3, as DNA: TGTGCCAGCAGTCCCAGACTAGCGGGAGACTTGAAGACCCAGTACTTC. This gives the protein CASSPRLAGDLKTQYF.

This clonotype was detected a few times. For the CDR3, the DNA is TGCAGCTTACGAGGGGGGCCAGGTAGCACAGATACGCAGTATTTT. Translation gives CSLRGGPGSTDTQYF. The rearrangement links TRBV29-1 to TRBJ2-3; D might be TRBD1 or TRBD2, each matching 6 bases. The V end lost 8 bases, the J end lost 0 bases, and 18 bases lay between the germline ends. CDR1 SQVTM and CDR2 ANQGSEA come from the germline V gene. This CDR3 is built from 15 residues.